The source of this TCR beta chain is a study of monozygotic twins with inflammatory bowel disease. TCRdb re-called the 5' RACE reads, yielding one record per CDR3 amino acid sequence without DNA. Recorded for this sample: approximately 400,000 distinct CDR3 sequences. Germline V gene sequence: CDR1 KGHSH, CDR2 LQKENI. The CDR3 loop spans 16 amino acids. This sequence joins TRBV18 and TRBJ1-4; no DNA is available, so the TRBD1 call from TCRdb remains unchecked. The sample consisted of blood. The TCR comes from a human donor with ulcerative colitis or Crohn's disease, or a healthy co-twin of an affected twin (not recorded which). Here the CDR3 reads CASSRDRGQSNEKLFF. The full variable domain, in which reference TRBV18 and TRBJ1-4 provide the parts outside the CDR3, is NAGVMQNPRHLVRRRGQEARLRCSPMKGHSHVYWYRQLPEEGLKFMVYLQKENIIDESGMPKERFSAEFPKEGPSILRIQQVVRGDSAAYFCASSRDRGQSNEKLFFGSGTQLSVL.